Listed below are T cell receptor beta chains from one sample, sequenced in a study of blood T cell repertoires in COVID-19. TCRdb's table, derived via immunoSEQ multiplex PCR, lists solely in-frame clones and lacks some. Found here are some 300,000 clones, about 90% of them singletons; the top ten hold approximately 6%. Sequences were obtained from peripheral blood. The receptors shown here come from a woman aged 45-65 years with COVID-19, enrolled during active disease. Both conserved end residues are part of each CDR3. A D gene is named only where the DNA matches it firmly. Size tells how often a clone was seen (once, few, many) or the class of an expanded clone, and some rows leave it out.

clone size	D gene	V gene	J gene	CDR3 DNA	CDR3 protein
.	.	TRBV7-2	TRBJ2-7	TGTGCCAGCACCGACCCGTGGGGCGCAGGGTCATACGAGCAGTACTTC	CASTDPWGAGSYEQYF
.	TRBD2	TRBV7-6	TRBJ2-1	TGTGCCAGCAGCTTATACGATGGCGGGGGTGCTGAGCAGTTCTTC	CASSLYDGGGAEQFF
.	TRBD1	TRBV11-3	TRBJ1-4	TGTGCCAGCAGCTCCAGACAGGGGGGAAATGAAAAACTGTTTTTT	CASSSRQGGNEKLFF
.	TRBD2	TRBV7-8	TRBJ2-1	TGTGCCAGCAGCTTTCTGACTAGCGGGCTAGGCTACAATGAGCAGTTCTTC	CASSFLTSGLGYNEQFF
.	.	TRBV27	TRBJ2-7	TGTGCCAGCAGTTTTAACCGGGACACGAGTTACGAGCAGTACTTC	CASSFNRDTSYEQYF
.	TRBD1	TRBV19	TRBJ2-7	TGTGCCAGTAGCAGGGGTAGGGGGACAGGGGCAGGGGAGCAGTACTTC	CASSRGRGTGAGEQYF
.	TRBD2	TRBV19	TRBJ2-3	TGTGCCACCCGGGGGGGGGTTTTAGATACGCAGTATTTT	CATRGGVLDTQYF
.	TRBD1	TRBV9	TRBJ1-4	TGTGCCAGCAGTGCGACAGGGACCCGGAATGAAAAACTGTTTTTT	CASSATGTRNEKLFF
few	.	TRBV9	TRBJ2-2	TGTGCCAGCAGCTTCGACACCGGGGAGCTGTTTTTT	CASSFDTGELFF
once	TRBD1	TRBV7-9	TRBJ1-4	TGTGCCAGCAGCCGACCAGGGGGAGGTGAAAAACTGTTTTTT	CASSRPGGGEKLFF
.	TRBD1	TRBV7-2	TRBJ1-4	TGTGCCAGCAGCTCCCATGGGACAGGGGGAAATGAAAAACTGTTTTTT	CASSSHGTGGNEKLFF
.	.	TRBV19	TRBJ2-7	TGTGCCAGTAGTACCACAGCATACTACGAGCAGTACTTC	CASSTTAYYEQYF
.	TRBD2	TRBV5-6	TRBJ2-5	TGTGCCAGCAGACTCGAGGGAGGGCGAGAGACCCAGTACTTC	CASRLEGGRETQYF
.	.	TRBV28	TRBJ1-5	TGTGCCAGCAGTTTACCTTCTCCCAATCAGCCCCAGCATTTT	CASSLPSPNQPQHF
.	.	TRBV5-1	TRBJ2-3	TGCGCCAGCAGCTTGGGGCGACTCGAACGATACACAGATACGCAGTATTTT	CASSLGRLERYTDTQYF
.	.	TRBV2	TRBJ1-6	TGTGCCAGCAGTGAATGGGCAGCAGATAATTCACCCCTCCACTTT	CASSEWAADNSPLHF
.	TRBD1	TRBV10-3	TRBJ1-1	TGTGCCATCGCCGATCCGGACAGGGGGTTATTTCCGAACACTGAAGCTTTCTTT	CAIADPDRGLFPNTEAFF
.	TRBD2	TRBV7-3	TRBJ2-3	TGTGCCAGCAGCTATCTAGCGGGAGCCGATACGCAGTATTTT	CASSYLAGADTQYF
.	TRBD2	TRBV11-2	TRBJ2-1	TGTGCCAGCAGCTTAGGGGCGGGAGCTTACAATGAGCAGTTCTTC	CASSLGAGAYNEQFF
.	.	TRBV19	TRBJ2-1	TGTGCCAGTAGTATCTCGCTAGAAGCGGTTGAGCAGTTCTTC	CASSISLEAVEQFF
.	TRBD2	TRBV6-5	TRBJ2-1	TGTGCCAGCAGGCCCCTAGCGGGGAACAATGAGCAGTTCTTC	CASRPLAGNNEQFF
.	TRBD2	TRBV5-1	TRBJ2-3	TGCGCCAGCAGCGCAGGGACTAGGTTCATCACAGATACGCAGTATTTT	CASSAGTRFITDTQYF
.	.	TRBV7-8	TRBJ2-3	TGTGCCAGCACCTACAGGGTGTCAGATACGCAGTATTTT	CASTYRVSDTQYF
.	TRBD2	TRBV5-1	TRBJ2-3	TGCGCCAGCAGCTTGGAAGGACTAGCGGGAAGGACAGATACGCAGTATTTT	CASSLEGLAGRTDTQYF
.	.	TRBV6-4	TRBJ1-2	TGTGCCAGCAGTGAATCCCTTGAGACAGAAGTTAACTATGGCTACACCTTC	CASSESLETEVNYGYTF
.	.	TRBV7-9	TRBJ2-1	TGTGCCAGCAGCTTAGGGTCCCTCCTAAATGAGCAGTTCTTC	CASSLGSLLNEQFF
once	TRBD1	TRBV3-1/TRBV3-2	TRBJ1-2	TGTGCCAGCAGCCCGGGGACAGGGGGCGCCTATGGCTACACCTTC	CASSPGTGGAYGYTF
.	TRBD1	TRBV29-1	TRBJ2-1	TGCAGCGTTATGGGCAGACAGGGGTCCTACAATGAGCAGTTCTTC	CSVMGRQGSYNEQFF
.	TRBD1	TRBV30	TRBJ1-1	TGTGCCGGGACACCCGGGACAGTGAACACTGAAGCTTTCTTT	CAGTPGTVNTEAFF
.	.	TRBV9	TRBJ1-1	TGTGCCAGCAGCCCTCAGTTACACCAGAACACTGAAGCTTTCTTT	CASSPQLHQNTEAFF
.	TRBD1	TRBV19	TRBJ1-1	TGTGCCAGTATGATGGGACAGTTCAACACTGAAGCTTTCTTT	CASMMGQFNTEAFF
.	.	TRBV6-5	TRBJ1-3	TGTGCCAGCAGGAGAGTCACGAACTCTGGAAACACCATATATTTT	CASRRVTNSGNTIYF
.	TRBD1	TRBV11-3	TRBJ2-7	TGTGCCAGCAGCTTAGGGGGACAGGGTTACGAGCAGTACTTC	CASSLGGQGYEQYF
.	.	TRBV11-2	TRBJ2-7	TGTGCCAGCAGCCTACGAACCTACGAGCAGTACTTC	CASSLRTYEQYF
.	TRBD1	TRBV30	TRBJ1-1	TGTGCCTGGAGTGAGTGGACAGGGGGCACTGAAGCTTTCTTT	CAWSEWTGGTEAFF
.	.	TRBV15	TRBJ1-6	TGTGCCACCAGCAGAGATCTCCTACAGAACAACTATAATTCACCCCTCCACTTT	CATSRDLLQNNYNSPLHF
.	TRBD2	TRBV6-5	TRBJ2-1	TGTGCCAGTTCATTGGTAGCGGGTCACAATGAGCAGTTCTTC	CASSLVAGHNEQFF
.	.	TRBV5-4	TRBJ2-1	TGTGCCAGCAGCCCCGGGGGAGGCTACAATGAGCAGTTCTTC	CASSPGGGYNEQFF
.	.	TRBV9	TRBJ2-3	TGTGCCAGCAGCGTGTCCCACACAGATACGCAGTATTTT	CASSVSHTDTQYF
.	.	TRBV7-7	TRBJ2-5	TGTGCTAGCAGCTTAAACGAGGGAGGCCCAGAGACCCAGTACTTC	CASSLNEGGPETQYF
.	.	TRBV30	TRBJ1-5	TGTGCCTGGTCACTGATGAATAGCAATCAGCCCCAGCATTTT	CAWSLMNSNQPQHF
.	TRBD2	TRBV10-3	TRBJ2-7	TGTGCCATCAGTCCCCAACTAGCGGGAGTGATTAGCTACGAGCAGTACTTC	CAISPQLAGVISYEQYF
.	.	TRBV6-1	TRBJ1-6	TGTGCCAGCAGTGACACGACAGGATACCTACGTTCACCCCTCCACTTT	CASSDTTGYLRSPLHF
.	.	TRBV2	TRBJ1-2	TGTGCCAGCAGTGTTAAGGCGGGAGGGGGTGGCTACACCTTC	CASSVKAGGGGYTF
.	TRBD2	TRBV27	TRBJ2-1	TGTGCCAGCAGTTTATCCGCTAGCGGGAGTAATTTTGGTGAGCAGTTCTTC	CASSLSASGSNFGEQFF
.	TRBD1	TRBV9	TRBJ1-1	TGTGCCAGCAGCGCCGGACAGGGGAGAATGAACACTGAAGCTTTCTTT	CASSAGQGRMNTEAFF
.	.	TRBV7-9	TRBJ2-3	TGTGCCAGCAGCCTGTCCTCAGATACGCAGTATTTT	CASSLSSDTQYF
.	TRBD1	TRBV11-2	TRBJ2-7	TGTGCCAGCAGCCCAGTGGGACAGGGGGCATCTCACCCCTACGAGCAGTACTTC	CASSPVGQGASHPYEQYF
once	TRBD1	TRBV7-9	TRBJ1-1	TGTGCCAGCAGCTTAGGAGGGACAGCCAAACAAAGTTGGAACACTGAAGCTTTCTTT	CASSLGGTAKQSWNTEAFF
.	TRBD2	TRBV5-1	TRBJ2-5	TGCGCCAGCAGCTTGGGCGCTAGCGGGAAGCAAGAGACCCAGTACTTC	CASSLGASGKQETQYF
.	.	TRBV4-2	TRBJ2-3	TGTGCCAGCAGCCAAGGCCCAATTCGCGGTGACCCCAGATCAAGTCCAGATACGCAGTATTTT	CASSQGPIRGDPRSSPDTQYF
.	.	TRBV18	TRBJ2-6	TGTGCCAGCTCACCCTACGGTATCCGGGACTCTGGGGCCAACGTCCTGACTTTC	CASSPYGIRDSGANVLTF
.	TRBD1	TRBV7-9	TRBJ2-7	TGTGCCAGCAGCTCCCGGGACAGGGGGGTCGAGCAGTACTTC	CASSSRDRGVEQYF
.	.	TRBV18	TRBJ2-1	TGTGCCAGCTCGTCCTTCGCGCCCTCCTACAATGAGCAGTTCTTC	CASSSFAPSYNEQFF
.	TRBD2	TRBV28	TRBJ2-3	TGTGCCAGCATAAAGGGAGGGCCCACAGATACGCAGTATTTT	CASIKGGPTDTQYF
.	.	TRBV7-8	TRBJ2-5	TGTGCCAGCAGCTTAGGGGCAGGGTCAGGTTCAGAGACCCAGTACTTC	CASSLGAGSGSETQYF
.	.	TRBV18	TRBJ1-1	TGTGCCAGCTCGTCGGGGGGGTCCGTTGAAGCTTTCTTT	CASSSGGSVEAFF